This TCR beta chain was identified during a study of Ad26.COV2.S vaccination and SARS-CoV-2 variants. Study results and caveats: Non-spike TCR breadth showed similarity between vaccine and placebo recipients. There was reportedly substantial breadth in spike-specific CD8+ and CD4+ T cell responses after vaccination.

Generated by immunoSEQ multiplex PCR, the TCRdb table keeps only in-frame clones and is missing some. The sample records more than 300,000 clones, roughly 80% being singletons. The CDR3 consists of 16 residues. J lost 6 bases, V lost 4 bases, and 15 bases had no gene match. Per germline, CDR1 SGHNT and CDR2 YYREEE (reference sequence). Treatment indicated: some 19 received Ad26.COV2.S at low or high dose, single or two shots; about 5 received placebo; per-sample allocation not given. All samples were drawn on day 63, counting from the first vaccine or placebo injection. Spike of the Wuhan-strain SARS-CoV-2 was expressed by an Ad26 vector, which formed the vaccine. A note on this clone: The target antigen is unknown.

Source: peripheral blood, taken in a trial of Ad26.COV2.S vaccine versus placebo. V gene TRBV5-4 combines with J gene TRBJ2-7; 8 nucleotides line up with TRBD2. The TCR sequence derives from a person aged 18-65 years who received the Ad26.COV2.S COVID-19 vaccine or a placebo. The CDR3 DNA reads as TGTGCCAGCAGCGTCCGTCTGGGGGCGGGAGGTGGCGAGCAGTACTTC. Amino acids: CASSVRLGAGGGEQYF.